This TCR beta chain was documented in a study of regulatory T cells in long-lasting Graves disease. Time point in this sample: newly diagnosed GD, antithyroid drugs for less than 3 months. RNA isolated from PBMCs was used to make the TCR library. For TCR beta, libraries came from iRepertoire HTBI primers and Arm-PCR of CDR3 regions. Each CDR3 protein is one row after TCRdb ran MiXCR on the multiplex PCR reads. The data contain around 320,000 distinct CDR3 sequences, 16% of them singletons. The ends were cut back, 4 bases at V and 5 bases at J, with 15 bases in the middle. The germline gives CDR1 SGHRS, CDR2 YFSETQ. The CDR3 is 14 residues long. At least ten counts were recorded for this clonotype. These sequences were also reported in another study, on T cells in Graves' hyperthyroidism and ophthalmopathy.

This chain connects TRBV5-1 to TRBJ2-5; D is unresolved. The source is a man aged 40-55 years with Graves disease. Sample: peripheral blood mononuclear cells (PBMCs), taken at new diagnosis, from a patient treated with antithyroid drugs. The CDR3 nucleotides are TGCGCCAGCAGCCCAATCGGCGGTGAGGAGACCCAGTACTTC. Translating gives CASSPIGGEETQYF.